The rows below give T cell receptor beta chains drawn from one sample of a study of T-cell reconstitution after alpha-beta-depleted transplantation in children. One entry per CDR3 protein results from TCRdb running MiXCR on the PCR reads. Of about 260,000 distinct CDR3 sequences in the sample, around 8% were seen once. The sample was PBMCs, mostly from graft donor cells, taken 180 days after TCRalphabeta/CD19-depleted stem cell transplant. These receptors all stem from a male patient under 18 who had a stem cell transplant for acute lymphoblastic leukemia, so the T cells may come from the graft donor. Each CDR3 is given with its conserved first and last residue. The D gene is left open where the match is weak. Clone size is shown for a subset of rows, as once, few, many or a class of expanded clone.

J | V | D | size | CDR3 | DNA
TRBJ2-5 | TRBV6-5 | TRBD1 | few | CASRRQGARETQYF | TGTGCCAGCCGAAGACAGGGGGCAAGGGAGACCCAGTACTTC
TRBJ1-2 | TRBV5-1 | TRBD1 | many | CASSLVTGANYGYTF | TGCGCCAGCAGCTTGGTGACAGGGGCTAACTATGGCTACACCTTC
TRBJ1-1 | TRBV10-3 | - | - | CTINRRGGQGPLGTEAFF | TGTACCATCAATCGTAGGGGGGGGCAGGGGCCCCTTGGCACTGAAGCTTTCTTT
TRBJ2-2 | TRBV4-3 | - | many | CASSPKKTDTGELFF | TGCGCCAGCAGCCCAAAAAAGACAGACACCGGGGAGCTGTTTTTT
TRBJ2-3 | TRBV5-1 | TRBD2 | many | CASSSGLAGGYTDTQYF | TGCGCCAGCAGCTCGGGACTAGCGGGGGGGTACACAGATACGCAGTATTTT
TRBJ2-5 | TRBV20-1 | TRBD1 | many | CSAIGDRGIGAQETQYF | TGCAGTGCTATCGGGGACAGGGGTATCGGTGCCCAAGAGACCCAGTACTTC
TRBJ1-2 | TRBV4-1 | - | many | CASSPLHQGLNYGYTF | TGCGCCAGCAGCCCTCTTCACCAGGGGCTTAACTATGGCTACACCTTC
TRBJ2-7 | TRBV2 | TRBD2 | many | CASSTGTSGRLAEQYF | TGTGCCAGCAGCACCGGGACTAGCGGGAGGCTCGCCGAGCAGTACTTC
TRBJ1-1 | TRBV19 | - | - | CASSMANTEAFF | TGTGCCAGTAGTATGGCGAATACTGAAGCTTTCTTT
TRBJ2-5 | TRBV24-1 | TRBD2 | many | CATSDSTTSGIETQYF | TGTGCCACCAGTGATTCCACTACTAGCGGGATAGAGACCCAGTACTTC